The next 12 T cell receptor beta chains were all read from a single sample in a study of identical twins (dated by TCRdb to the mid-2010s). Library construction relied on 5' RACE. Sequencing was carried out with an Illumina HiSeq 2000. In-frame beta chains were kept once TCRdb had trimmed the public reads at Q25 with fastp and called clones with MiXCR. Entries are consolidated by CDR3 protein sequence, retaining the most common genes and DNA. The sample has hundreds of thousands of distinct CDR3 sequences on record, 8.5% to 9.5% of them singletons. Jointly, the top ten make up roughly 0.9% of the sample. These data also formed part of another study, on yellow fever vaccine responses in identical twins.

What was sequenced was PBMCs. These receptors were obtained from a woman between 18 and 29 years old in good health.

This clonotype has at least ten counts. The chain couples TRBV12-3 or TRBV12-4 to TRBJ2-3; 10 nucleotides align to TRBD2. Trimming at V came to 3 bases and at J to 2 bases, leaving 17 bases not matched to a gene. The CDR3 loop spans 20 amino acids. The chain's CDR3 is CASSLFGLAGGPNLTDTQYF. In DNA form, the CDR3 reads TGTGCCAGCAGTTTGTTTGGATTAGCGGGAGGCCCAAACCTCACAGATACGCAGTATTTT.

In nucleotides, the CDR3 is TGTGCCAGCAGTCCCCTTATCGGGGGGGCGTACACCGGGGAGCTGTTTTTT. Translation gives CASSPLIGGAYTGELFF. The chain combines TRBV27 with TRBJ2-2; 8 bases match TRBD2. The CDR3 spans 17 residues. Trimming removed 5 bases from V and 3 bases from J; junction bases left unmatched: 11. Germline values: CDR1 MNHEY, CDR2 SMNVEV (reference sequence).

This clonotype was seen a handful of times. This rearrangement joins TRBV7-9 to TRBJ2-3; D unclear. The V gene lost 5 bases and the J gene lost 3 bases, with 12 bases spanning the gap. This CDR3 has 14 residues. CDR1 and CDR2 from the germline V gene are SEHNR and FQNEAQ (reference sequence). The CDR3 sequence: CASSPDPETDTQYF. CDR3 DNA: TGTGCCAGCAGCCCAGACCCCGAGACAGATACGCAGTATTTT.

This clonotype has a handful of counts. The J gene is TRBJ2-7, the V gene TRBV10-3, with 9 bases matching TRBD1. The junction had 6 bases not matched to a gene; V was cut back by 4 bases and J by 2 bases. CDR3 length: 15 amino acids. Germline V gives CDR1 ENHRY, CDR2 SYGVKD. CDR3 in amino acids: CAISGSDRGPYEQYF. For the CDR3, the DNA is TGTGCCATCAGTGGTTCGGACAGGGGCCCCTACGAGCAGTACTTC.

This clonotype was counted at least ten times. The J gene is TRBJ2-1, the V gene TRBV4-1; 15 bases match TRBD2. CDR1 MGHRA and CDR2 YSYEKL come from the germline V gene. With V trimmed by 4 bases and J by 8 bases, 9 bases remained unmatched. CDR3 size: 17 residues. CDR3 residues: CASSRGTSGGNRDEQFF. DNA for the CDR3: TGCGCCAGCAGCCGAGGGACTAGCGGGGGGAATCGGGATGAGCAGTTCTTC.

Many counts were recorded for this clonotype. The chain links TRBV6-1 to TRBJ1-1; no clear D gene. Germline CDR1 MNHNS, CDR2 SASEGT. V lost 9 bases and J 1 base, leaving 18 bases between the germline ends. This CDR3 is 15 amino acids long. CDR3 coding DNA: TGTGCCAGTTCCCACCTAAATTTGCGGAACACTGAAGCTTTCTTT. Its protein product is CASSHLNLRNTEAFF.

This clonotype was found a few times. The rearrangement joins TRBV6-1 to TRBJ2-1; TRBD2 matches 7 bases. Germline V CDR1 and CDR2: MNHNS, SASEGT. J lost 9 bases, V lost 6 bases, and 14 bases had no gene match. The length of the CDR3 is 15 residues. Here the CDR3 reads CASSLVGAGEGEQFF. DNA of the CDR3: TGTGCCAGCAGCCTCGTTGGGGCGGGAGAAGGTGAGCAGTTCTTC.

This clonotype was detected only a few times. The chain uses TRBV7-3 and TRBJ2-1, with 10 positions matching TRBD2. The CDR3 runs to 14 residues. J gave up 7 bases and V 0 bases, and 0 bases lay outside the gene matches. In germline, CDR1 is SGHTA, CDR2 FQGTGA. For the CDR3, the DNA is TGTGCCAGCAGCTTAACGACTAGCGGGAATGAGCAGTTCTTC. It codes for CASSLTTSGNEQFF.

The sample holds a few counts of this clonotype. The J gene is TRBJ1-1, the V gene TRBV5-6, with unresolved D. The CDR3 runs 15 residues. Deletions cut 9 bases from V and 0 bases from J, with 18 bases between. CDR1 is SGHDT, CDR2 YYEEEE, per germline. The CDR3 loop reads CATSSRPTLNTEAFF. The CDR3 DNA follows: TGTGCCACTTCGAGTAGGCCGACCTTGAACACTGAAGCTTTCTTT.

This clonotype was recorded many times. J is TRBJ1-1 and V is TRBV7-3, with TRBD1 as a possible D gene (5 bases). The V end lost 10 bases, the J end lost 5 bases, and 17 bases lay between the germline ends. There are 13 residues in the CDR3. Germline CDR1 SGHTA, CDR2 FQGTGA. The chain's CDR3 is CATSKGLGTEAFF. As DNA, the CDR3 is TGTGCCACCTCGAAGGGGCTTGGGACTGAAGCTTTCTTT. Variable domain in full (rest from reference TRBV7-3 and TRBJ1-1): GAGVSQTPSNKVTEKGKYVELRCDPISGHTALYWYRQSLGQGPEFLIYFQGTGAADDSGLPNDRFFAVRPEGSVSTLKIQRTERGDSAVYLCATSKGLGTEAFFGQGTRLTVV.

There are a few counts of this clonotype. The chain combines TRBV7-2 with TRBJ1-4; no clear D. Between the trimmed V and J ends, which lost 8 bases and 0 bases, there was a span of 7 bases. From germline, CDR1 is SGHTA and CDR2 FQGNSA. This CDR3 has 13 residues. CDR3 sequence reads: CASDLTTNEKLFF. DNA of the CDR3: TGTGCCAGCGACCTAACAACTAATGAAAAACTGTTTTTT.

The chain recombines TRBV2 with TRBJ2-1, with D perhaps matching TRBD1 (6 bases). The CDR3 length is 14 residues. With 5 bases removed from V and 7 bases from J, the gap between germline ends came to 15 bases. The germline gives CDR1 SNHLY, CDR2 FYNNEI. CDR3 sequence (DNA): TGTGCCAGCAGTCTTCAGGGGATGGGGAATGAGCAGTTCTTC. It codes for CASSLQGMGNEQFF.